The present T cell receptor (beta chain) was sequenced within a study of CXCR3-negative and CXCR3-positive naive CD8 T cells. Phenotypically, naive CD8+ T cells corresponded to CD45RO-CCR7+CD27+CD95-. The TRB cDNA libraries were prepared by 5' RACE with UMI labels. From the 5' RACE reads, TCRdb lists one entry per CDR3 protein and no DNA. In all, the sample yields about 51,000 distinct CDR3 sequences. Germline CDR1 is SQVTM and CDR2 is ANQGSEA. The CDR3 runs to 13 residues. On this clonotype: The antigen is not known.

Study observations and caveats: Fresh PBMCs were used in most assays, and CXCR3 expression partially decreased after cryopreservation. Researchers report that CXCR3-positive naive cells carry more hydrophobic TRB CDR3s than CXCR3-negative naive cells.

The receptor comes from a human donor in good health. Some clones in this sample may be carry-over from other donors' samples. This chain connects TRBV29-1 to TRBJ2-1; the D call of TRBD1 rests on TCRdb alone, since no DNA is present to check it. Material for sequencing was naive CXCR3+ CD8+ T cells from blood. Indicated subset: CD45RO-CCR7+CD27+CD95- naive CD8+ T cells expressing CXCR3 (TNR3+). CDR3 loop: CSVEQGYSNEQFF.